The 10 T cell receptor beta chains presented below share a single source sample, sequenced in a study of shared clonotypes between healthy human individuals. In the naive CD8 group, cells lacked CD45RO and were positively selected for CCR7, so terminally differentiated effector memory CD45RA+ cells were left out. TCRdb keeps only in-frame clones here, not all; method: immunoSEQ multiplex PCR. The data show roughly 2 million clones, with approximately 94% seen just once and 0.85% to 1.3% held by the top ten. The sample was naive CD8+ T cells sorted from blood. The receptors come from a man aged 18 to 30 in good health.

The chain recombines TRBV5-6 with TRBJ2-7; TRBD2 matches 7 bases. The J segment lost 2 bases and the V segment lost 6 bases, leaving 8 bases of the junction unmatched. This CDR3 has 14 amino acids. Germline V gene sequence: CDR1 SGHDT, CDR2 YYEEEE. The CDR3 region has the DNA TGTGCCAGCACCATTGGCGGGAGCACCTACGAGCAGTACTTC. It is translated as CASTIGGSTYEQYF.

This clone has a single count. Here the CDR3 DNA reads TGTGCCAGCTCAAGTCCGAGAGGGGACGAGCAGTACTTC. As protein: CASSSPRGDEQYF. V is TRBV18 and J is TRBJ2-7; D may be TRBD1 or TRBD2 (5 bases each). V was cut by 5 bases and J by 5 bases, with 13 bases left in between. The CDR3 totals 13 residues. Germline loops: CDR1 KGHSH, CDR2 LQKENI. The full variable domain, its missing parts supplied by reference TRBV18 and TRBJ2-7, is NAGVMQNPRHLVRRRGQEARLRCSPMKGHSHVYWYRQLPEEGLKFMVYLQKENIIDESGMPKERFSAEFPKEGPSILRIQQVVRGDSAAYFCASSSPRGDEQYFGPGTRLTVT.

Here the CDR3 reads CASSLWTSHEQYF. The CDR3 nucleotides read TGTGCCAGCAGCCTCTGGACTAGCCACGAGCAGTACTTC. The chain recombines TRBV14 with TRBJ2-7; 8 bases align to TRBD2. Germline assignment: CDR1 SGHDN and CDR2 FVKESK. This CDR3 has 13 amino acids. Trimming removed 4 bases from V and 5 bases from J; junction bases left unmatched: 4.

The CDR3 DNA follows: TGTGCCTGGATTTCGTCAGGGGGCTATTCACCCCTCCACTTT. Protein: CAWISSGGYSPLHF. This chain uses TRBV30 with TRBJ1-6; 8 bases fit TRBD1. The CDR3 extends over 14 amino acids. V trimming: 4 bases; J trimming: 8 bases; junction bases outside the gene matches: 7. CDR1 is GTSNPN and CDR2 is SVGIG in the germline V gene (reference sequence).

This clone was recorded once. The chain joins TRBV15 to TRBJ2-3, with TRBD2 matching 9 bases. The CDR3 totals 18 residues. V lost 0 bases to trimming and J lost 1 base; unmatched junction nucleotides: 8. Germline values: CDR1 LNHNV, CDR2 YYDKDF (reference sequence). The CDR3 DNA sequence: TGTGCCACCAGCAGAGAATGGTTGGCTAGCGGGGGCACAGATACGCAGTATTTT. Protein product: CATSREWLASGGTDTQYF.

This clone was seen once. CDR3 in amino acids: CASSEGGAQYF. The DNA for the CDR3 is TGTGCCAGCTCTGAAGGCGGGGCCCAGTACTTC. The rearrangement joins TRBV27 to TRBJ2-5; maybe TRBD2 (6 bases). Germline lookup yields CDR1 MNHEY and CDR2 SMNVEV (reference sequence). This CDR3 is 11 amino acids long. Deletions cut 8 bases from V and 9 bases from J, with 13 bases between.

The rearrangement links TRBV2 to TRBJ1-2, with D maybe TRBD1 (5 bases). CDR3 length: 11 amino acids. Germline V gives CDR1 SNHLY, CDR2 FYNNEI. V dropped 10 bases and J dropped 7 bases, with 13 bases sitting between them. CDR3: CATQMGVGYTF. DNA of the CDR3: TGTGCCACCCAGATGGGGGTTGGCTACACCTTC.

The chain employs TRBV7-2 and TRBJ2-7; no firm D call. Trimming removed 6 bases at V and 3 bases at J, with 15 bases between. This CDR3 spans 14 amino acids. In germline, CDR1 is SGHTA, CDR2 FQGNSA. CDR3 in amino acids: CASREGPADYEQYF. CDR3 nucleotide sequence: TGTGCCAGCAGGGAAGGCCCGGCGGACTACGAGCAGTACTTC.

The CDR3 sequence is CASSYRETYEQYF. Written as DNA, the CDR3 is TGTGCCAGCAGCTACAGGGAAACCTACGAGCAGTACTTC. The chain links TRBV5-4 to TRBJ2-7, with D perhaps matching TRBD1 (6 bases). Germline V gene lookup returns CDR1 SGHNT and CDR2 YYREEE (reference sequence). Trimming left V 3 bases short and J 2 bases short, with 9 bases between. There are 13 residues in the CDR3.

The genes are TRBV7-9 and TRBJ2-1, with 7 nucleotides matching TRBD1. Losses at the gene ends were 5 bases for V and 5 bases for J; bases not matched to a gene: 9. The CDR3 extends over 15 amino acids. Per the germline V gene, CDR1 is SEHNR and CDR2 is FQNEAQ (reference sequence). CDR3 residues: CASSATGVTDNEQFF. CDR3 DNA: TGTGCCAGCAGCGCCACAGGGGTTACCGACAATGAGCAGTTCTTC.